This T cell receptor (beta chain) is from a study of cytomegalovirus exposure and HLA in healthy donors. PCR was performed using 60 Vbeta and 13 Jbeta primers. Sequencing used immunoSEQ multiplex PCR; TCRdb keeps in-frame clones, though not all of them. Here the sample spans approximately 100,000 clones, 80% being singletons. The material sequenced was PBMCs. This TCR derives from a young man in good health and CMV-seronegative.

Written as DNA, the CDR3 is TGCGCCAGCAGCTTGACGATTGACCCATCAGGGATTTACGAGCAGTACTTC. Its translation is CASSLTIDPSGIYEQYF. The genes are TRBV5-1 and TRBJ2-7; D is possibly TRBD1 (5 bases). V lost 1 base and J lost 4, with 21 bases in between. The length of the CDR3 is 17 residues. Per the germline V gene, CDR1 is SGHRS and CDR2 is YFSETQ.